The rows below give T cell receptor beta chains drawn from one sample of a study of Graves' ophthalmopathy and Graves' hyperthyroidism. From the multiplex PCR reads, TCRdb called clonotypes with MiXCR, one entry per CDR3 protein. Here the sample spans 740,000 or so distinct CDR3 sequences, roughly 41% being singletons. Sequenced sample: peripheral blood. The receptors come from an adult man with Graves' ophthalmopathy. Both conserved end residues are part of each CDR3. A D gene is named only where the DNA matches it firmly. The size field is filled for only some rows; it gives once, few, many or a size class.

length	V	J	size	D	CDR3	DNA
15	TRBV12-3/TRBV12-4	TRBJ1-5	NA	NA	CASSSGASGNQPQHF	TGTGCCAGCAGTTCGGGGGCTTCGGGCAATCAGCCCCAGCATTTT
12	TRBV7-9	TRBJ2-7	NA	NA	CASSLFPYEQYF	TGTGCCAGCAGTCTTTTCCCCTACGAGCAGTACTTC
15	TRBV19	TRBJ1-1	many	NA	CASSIPTLVNTEAFF	TGTGCCAGTAGTATACCAACTCTGGTGAACACTGAAGCTTTCTTT
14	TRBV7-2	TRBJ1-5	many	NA	CASSPNAGSGPQHF	TGTGCCAGCAGCCCGAATGCAGGCTCGGGGCCCCAGCATTTT
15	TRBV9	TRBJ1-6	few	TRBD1	CASSRKDRDNSPLHF	TGTGCCAGCAGCCGAAAAGACAGGGATAATTCACCCCTCCACTTT
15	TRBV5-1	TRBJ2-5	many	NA	CASSFWQGRPETQYF	TGCGCCAGCAGCTTTTGGCAGGGACGGCCAGAGACCCAGTACTTC
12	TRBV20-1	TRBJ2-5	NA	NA	CSAMIDKETQYF	TGCAGTGCTATGATCGACAAAGAGACCCAGTACTTC
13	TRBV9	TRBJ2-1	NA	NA	CASSEGQRAEQFF	TGTGCCAGCAGCGAGGGACAGCGGGCTGAGCAGTTCTTC
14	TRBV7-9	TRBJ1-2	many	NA	CASSGSPGDYGYTF	TGTGCCAGCAGCGGTTCCCCAGGGGACTATGGCTACACCTTC
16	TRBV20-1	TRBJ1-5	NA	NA	CSARDLPGISSGPQHF	TGCAGTGCTAGAGATTTGCCAGGTATCTCCTCTGGGCCCCAGCATTTT
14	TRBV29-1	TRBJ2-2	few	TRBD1	CSGGNQGDTGELFF	TGCAGCGGCGGCAACCAGGGGGACACCGGGGAGCTGTTTTTT
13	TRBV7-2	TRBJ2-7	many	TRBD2	CASRASGTTEQYF	TGTGCCAGCAGGGCCTCCGGGACTACCGAGCAGTACTTC
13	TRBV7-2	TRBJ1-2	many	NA	CASSADSNYGYTF	TGTGCCAGCAGCGCCGACAGTAACTATGGCTACACCTTC
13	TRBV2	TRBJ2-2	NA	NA	CASNQGSTGELFF	TGTGCCAGCAATCAGGGGTCCACCGGGGAGCTGTTTTTT
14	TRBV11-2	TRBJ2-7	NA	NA	CASSLAGAANEQYF	TGTGCCAGCAGCTTAGCCGGGGCTGCTAACGAGCAGTACTTC
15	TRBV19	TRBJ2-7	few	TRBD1	CASSEDRGSSYEQYF	TGTGCCAGTAGTGAGGACAGGGGGTCTTCCTACGAGCAGTACTTC
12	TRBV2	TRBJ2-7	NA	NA	CASWDGSYEQYF	TGTGCCAGCTGGGACGGGTCCTACGAGCAGTACTTC
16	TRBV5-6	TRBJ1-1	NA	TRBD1	CASSLSTGAVNTEAFF	TGTGCCAGCAGCTTGTCGACAGGGGCTGTGAACACTGAAGCTTTCTTT
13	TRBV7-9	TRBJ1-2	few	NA	CASASGLGGGYTF	TGTGCCAGCGCCAGCGGGTTGGGTGGAGGCTACACCTTC
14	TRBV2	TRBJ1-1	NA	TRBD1	CASRAGGLPSPAFF	TGTGCCAGCAGGGCAGGGGGGCTCCCCTCGCCAGCTTTCTTT
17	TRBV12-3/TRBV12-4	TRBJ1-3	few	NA	CASSFRGGAGGGNTIYF	TGTGCCAGCAGTTTCCGCGGGGGGGCAGGCGGGGGAAACACCATATATTTT
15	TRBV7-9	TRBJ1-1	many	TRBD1	CASRLTGATNTEAFF	TGTGCCAGCAGACTGACAGGGGCCACGAACACTGAAGCTTTCTTT
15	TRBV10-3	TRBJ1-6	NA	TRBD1	CASSYLGTGNSPLHF	TGTGCCAGCAGTTACCTAGGGACAGGGAATTCACCCCTCCACTTT
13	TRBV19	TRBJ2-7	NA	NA	CASSNGLAYEQYF	TGTGCCAGTAGTAATGGACTCGCTTACGAGCAGTACTTC
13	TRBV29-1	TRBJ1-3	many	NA	CSVDQGSGNTIYF	TGCAGCGTTGATCAGGGCTCTGGAAACACCATATATTTT
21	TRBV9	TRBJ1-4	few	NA	CASNVVKGDSQPGRTNEKLFF	TGTGCCAGCAACGTAGTTAAAGGCGACAGTCAACCTGGAAGAACTAATGAAAAACTGTTTTTT
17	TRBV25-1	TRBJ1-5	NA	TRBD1	CASSASPGTGTNQPQHF	TGTGCCAGCAGTGCCAGTCCCGGGACAGGGACCAATCAGCCCCAGCATTTT
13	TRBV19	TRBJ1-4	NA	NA	CASSQAGRTKLFF	TGTGCCAGTAGCCAAGCCGGACGGACGAAACTGTTTTTT
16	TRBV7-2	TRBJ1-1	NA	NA	CASSQEGLSLNTEAFF	TGCGCCAGCAGCCAAGAAGGATTATCTCTGAACACTGAAGCTTTCTTT
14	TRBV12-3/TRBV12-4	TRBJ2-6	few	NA	CASFIRAGANVLTF	TGTGCCAGTTTCATAAGAGCTGGGGCCAACGTCCTGACTTTC
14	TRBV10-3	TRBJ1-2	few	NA	CASSYSFGTGGYTF	TGTGCCAGCAGTTACTCATTTGGGACTGGGGGCTACACCTTC
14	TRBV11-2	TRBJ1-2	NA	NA	CASSFGNQAYGYTF	TGTGCCAGCAGCTTTGGGAACCAGGCCTATGGCTACACCTTC
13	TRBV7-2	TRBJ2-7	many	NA	CASSSDRRYEQYF	TGTGCCAGCAGCTCGGACAGACGTTACGAGCAGTACTTC
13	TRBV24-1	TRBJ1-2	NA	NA	CAGPQGHNYGYTF	TGTGCCGGCCCCCAGGGGCATAACTATGGCTACACCTTC
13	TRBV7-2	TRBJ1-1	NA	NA	CASSPPPLSKAFF	TGTGCCAGCAGCCCGCCCCCCCTCTCCAAAGCTTTCTTT
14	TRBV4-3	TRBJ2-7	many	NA	CASSQGLTSYEQYF	TGCGCCAGCAGCCAAGGCCTAACTAGCTACGAGCAGTACTTC
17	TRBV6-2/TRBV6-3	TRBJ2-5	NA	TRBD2	CASSPPPAGGLSETQYF	TGTGCCAGCAGTCCCCCACCAGCGGGAGGATTATCAGAGACCCAGTACTTC
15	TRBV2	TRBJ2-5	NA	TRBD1	CASSARDRGSETQYF	TGTGCCAGCAGTGCTAGGGACAGGGGGTCGGAGACCCAGTACTTC
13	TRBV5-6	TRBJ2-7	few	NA	CASSTQWGYEQYF	TGTGCCAGCAGCACGCAGTGGGGCTACGAGCAGTACTTC
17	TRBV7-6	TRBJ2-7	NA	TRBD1	CASSAPPGQGGSYEQYF	TGTGCCAGCAGCGCCCCCCCGGGACAGGGAGGCTCCTACGAGCAGTACTTC
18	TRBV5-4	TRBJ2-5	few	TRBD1	CASSRRTGGAVREETQYF	TGTGCCAGCAGCCGCCGGACAGGGGGCGCGGTTAGAGAAGAGACCCAGTACTTC
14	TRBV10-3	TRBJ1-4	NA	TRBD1	CAIRRGQGFGKLFF	TGTGCCATCAGACGGGGACAGGGGTTTGGAAAACTGTTTTTT
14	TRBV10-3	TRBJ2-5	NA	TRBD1	CAISDPTGVGEQCF	TGTGCCATCAGTGACCCGACAGGGGTCGGGGAGCAGTGCTTC
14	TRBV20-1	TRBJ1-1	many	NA	CSAHMGGQDTEAFF	TGCAGTGCCCATATGGGGGGGCAGGACACTGAAGCTTTCTTT
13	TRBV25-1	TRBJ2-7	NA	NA	CASSLGPGNEQYF	TGTGCCAGCAGCTTGGGCCCTGGGAATGAGCAGTACTTC